The 2 T cell receptor beta chains below all came from one sample that was sequenced in a study of CD8 T cell repertoires and HIV-1 epitope variants (dated by TCRdb to 2020 to 2022). Libraries were made using the immunoSEQ multiplex PCR assay. TCRdb mirrors the immuneACCESS table, restricted to in-frame sequences. Some clones are absent from its copies; in checked studies, under half trace to an unresolved V gene, and the reason for the others is unknown. The sample table shows about 1,000 clones, and just under 70% are seen once. 44% of the sample comes from the top ten. For these receptors, no antigen is known. Sequenced sample: cultured CD8+ T cells derived from PBMCs. The source of these receptors is a male donor with HIV.

This clone occurred once. The genes are TRBV5-6 and TRBJ2-7; D perhaps matches TRBD2 (5 bases). The CDR3 extends over 12 amino acids. The V gene's germline CDR1 is SGHDT and CDR2 YYEEEE. V was trimmed by 6 bases and J by 3 bases, leaving 10 bases between them. CDR3 protein: CASTISDYEQYF. The CDR3 nucleotides are TGTGCCAGCACGATTAGCGACTACGAGCAGTACTTC.

The chain links TRBV21-1 to TRBJ1-1; TRBD1 is taken as the D call from the table, unchecked against the DNA. TRBV21-1 corresponds to a pseudogene. The CDR3 covers 21 residues. This CDR3 is CASRIQRRGQVPSRANTEAFF. CDR3 DNA: TGTGCCAGCAGGATACAAAGGAGGGGACAGGTGCCATCCAGAGCGAACACTGAAGCTTTCTTT.